Each of the 11 T cell receptor beta chains below was sequenced from the same sample in a study of cytomegalovirus exposure and HLA in healthy donors. The PCR made use of 60 Vbeta and 13 Jbeta primers. Clones were read by immunoSEQ multiplex PCR, and TCRdb kept only the in-frame ones, dropping some. This table holds around 150,000 clones, around 83% found once. The sequencing sample was made of PBMCs. These receptors were obtained from a man aged 18-30 years in good health and CMV-seropositive.

V gene TRBV9 combines with J gene TRBJ2-2; 11 nucleotides agree with TRBD2. The CDR3 is made up of 16 amino acids. Germline values: CDR1 SGDLS, CDR2 YYNGEE. With 4 bases clipped from V and 0 bases from J, the junction kept 2 bases outside the gene matches. The CDR3 reads CASSLLAGANTGELFF. CDR3 DNA: TGTGCCAGCAGCCTACTAGCGGGGGCGAACACCGGGGAGCTGTTTTTT.

This chain connects TRBV4-2 to TRBJ2-5; a weak D match, TRBD2 (6 bases). Gene TRBJ2-7 matches the end of the DNA better, so the J call may be wrong. The V gene's germline CDR1 is LGHNA and CDR2 YNFKEQ. The CDR3 spans 14 residues. The CDR3 DNA follows: TGTGCCAGCAGCCAAGGCAGGGAGGCCTACGAGCAGTACTTC. Translated: CASSQGREAYEQYF.

The chain combines TRBV6-6 with TRBJ2-5; 11 nucleotides line up with TRBD2. Losses at the gene ends were 6 bases for V and 4 bases for J; bases not matched to a gene: 7. Germline assignment: CDR1 MNHNY and CDR2 SVGAGI (reference sequence). This CDR3 is built from 15 residues. The CDR3 bases are TGTGCCAGCAGAACCGGGACTAGCGGTGGAGAGACCCAGTACTTC. Translation: CASRTGTSGGETQYF.

The chain is built from TRBV5-1 and TRBJ2-2; D unresolved. The V gene's germline CDR1 is SGHRS and CDR2 YFSETQ. V was cut by 2 bases and J by 4 bases, with 9 bases left in between. The CDR3 spans 14 residues. The CDR3 DNA reads TGCGCCAGCAGCTTCACAGCCCGCACCGGGGAGCTGTTTTTT. Translation gives CASSFTARTGELFF. The full variable domain, rest sourced from reference TRBV5-1 and TRBJ2-2, is KAGVTQTPRYLIKTRGQQVTLSCSPISGHRSVSWYQQTPGQGLQFLFEYFSETQRNKGNFPGRFSGRQFSNSRSEMNVSTLELGDSALYLCASSFTARTGELFFGEGSRLTVL.

The chain employs TRBV4-1 and TRBJ1-4, with TRBD1 matching 10 bases. The CDR3 runs to 18 residues. CDR1 MGHRA and CDR2 YSYEKL come from the germline V gene. V lost 4 bases to trimming and J lost 6 bases; unmatched junction nucleotides: 14. CDR3 DNA sequence: TGCGCCAGCAGCCCTCCAAGGACAGGACAGGGGGACCATGAAAAACTGTTTTTT. Translating gives CASSPPRTGQGDHEKLFF.

As DNA, the CDR3 is TGTGCCAGCAGTTTATCACTAGGGGGCTACGAGCAGTACTTC. Protein: CASSLSLGGYEQYF. The V call is TRBV27, the J call TRBJ2-7; D is perhaps TRBD1 (6 bases). Trimming pared 0 bases from V and 3 bases from J, leaving 9 bases between. The CDR3 covers 14 residues. CDR1 MNHEY and CDR2 SMNVEV come from the germline V gene (reference sequence).

This chain uses TRBV7-2 with TRBJ2-2, with 11 bases lining up with TRBD2. There are 15 residues in the CDR3. V was clipped by 5 bases and J by 6 bases; unmatched bases: 5. Germline V gene data show CDR1 as SGHTA and CDR2 as FQGNSA. CDR3 coding DNA: TGTGCCAGCAGCACGGTAGCGGGGGGGCCCGGGGAGCTGTTTTTT. Protein: CASSTVAGGPGELFF.

The chain recombines TRBV5-6 with TRBJ1-5, with D hard to call. This CDR3 is built from 16 residues. Germline V CDR1 and CDR2: SGHDT, YYEEEE. With 5 bases removed from V and 0 bases from J, the gap between germline ends came to 15 bases. The CDR3 sequence: CASSSLHTGSNQPQHF. In DNA form, the CDR3 reads TGTGCCAGCAGTTCTTTGCATACGGGTAGCAATCAGCCCCAGCATTTT.

The rearrangement links TRBV4-3 to TRBJ2-1; 12 bases match TRBD1. CDR3 length: 15 amino acids. The ends lost 5 bases at V and 9 bases at J; junction bases unmatched: 8. Germline V gene sequence: CDR1 LGHNA, CDR2 YSLEER. DNA of the CDR3: TGCGCCAGCAGCTTTTCCGGGACAGGGGGCGTTGAGCAGTTCTTC. This translates into CASSFSGTGGVEQFF.

This chain joins TRBV27 and TRBJ1-5; D possibly corresponds to TRBD1 (6 bases). The germline V gene has CDR1 MNHEY and CDR2 SMNVEV (reference sequence). The CDR3 sequence is 15 residues long. Trimming took off 5 bases at V and 4 bases at J, with 15 bases between the two ends. CDR3 sequence reads: CASSPRTEANQPQHF. The DNA of the CDR3 is TGTGCCAGCAGTCCCCGGACAGAGGCAAATCAGCCCCAGCATTTT.

This sequence joins TRBV5-1 and TRBJ1-1; 7 positions match TRBD1. Germline trimming cut 5 bases from V and 2 bases from J; bases unmatched to any gene: 6. This CDR3 is 14 amino acids long. Germline V gene lookup returns CDR1 SGHRS and CDR2 YFSETQ. CDR3 in amino acids: CASSPGTANTEAFF. The CDR3 coding sequence is TGCGCCAGCAGTCCAGGGACAGCTAACACTGAAGCTTTCTTT.